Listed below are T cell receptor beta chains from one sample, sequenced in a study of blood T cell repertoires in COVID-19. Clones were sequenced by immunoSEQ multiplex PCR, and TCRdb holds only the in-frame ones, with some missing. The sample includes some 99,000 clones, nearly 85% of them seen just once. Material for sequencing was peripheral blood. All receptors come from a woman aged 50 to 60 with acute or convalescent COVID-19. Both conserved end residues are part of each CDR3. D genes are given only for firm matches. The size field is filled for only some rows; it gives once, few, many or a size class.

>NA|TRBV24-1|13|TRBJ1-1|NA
CATSDLGATEAFF
TGTGCCACCAGTGATTTGGGGGCGACTGAAGCTTTCTTT
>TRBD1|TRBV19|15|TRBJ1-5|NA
CASSVGRTGVQPQHF
TGTGCCAGTAGTGTGGGGAGGACAGGGGTTCAGCCCCAGCATTTT
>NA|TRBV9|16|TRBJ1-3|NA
CASSVDVFQAGNTIYF
TGTGCCAGCAGCGTAGACGTGTTTCAGGCTGGAAACACCATATATTTT
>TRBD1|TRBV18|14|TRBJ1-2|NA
CASSPPGQGLGYTF
TGTGCCAGCTCACCACCGGGACAGGGTCTTGGCTACACCTTC
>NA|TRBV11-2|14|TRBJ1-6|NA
CASSPGGVYSPLHF
TGTGCCAGCAGCCCGGGCGGGGTTTATTCACCCCTCCACTTT
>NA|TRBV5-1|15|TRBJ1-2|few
CASSLSTGGFYGYTF
TGCGCCAGCAGCTTGAGCACGGGGGGATTCTATGGCTACACCTTC
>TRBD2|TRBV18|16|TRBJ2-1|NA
CASSPLLHLAGSEQFF
TGTGCCAGCTCACCACTCTTACACTTAGCGGGAAGTGAGCAGTTCTTC
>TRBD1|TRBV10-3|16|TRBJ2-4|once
CAISDPGQGAKNIQYF
TGTGCCATCAGTGACCCAGGACAGGGGGCCAAAAACATTCAGTACTTC
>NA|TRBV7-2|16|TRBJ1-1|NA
CASSPLGARGNTEAFF
TGTGCCAGCAGCCCTCTTGGCGCCAGGGGGAACACTGAAGCTTTCTTT
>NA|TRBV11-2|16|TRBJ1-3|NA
CASSSLDTYSGNTIYF
TGTGCCAGCAGCTCCCTGGACACCTACTCTGGAAACACCATATATTTT
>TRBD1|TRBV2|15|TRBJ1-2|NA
CASSGDRSLHYGYTF
TGTGCCAGCAGTGGGGACAGGAGCCTTCACTATGGCTACACCTTC
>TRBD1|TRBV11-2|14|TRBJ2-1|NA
CASSSRGFGNEQFF
TGTGCCAGCAGTTCCAGGGGGTTCGGCAATGAGCAGTTCTTC
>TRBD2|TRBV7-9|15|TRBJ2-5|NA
CASSLVLAGDETQYF
TGTGCCAGCAGCTTAGTACTAGCGGGGGACGAGACCCAGTACTTC
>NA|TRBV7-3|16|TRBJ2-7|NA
CASSSYPGTNSNEQYF
TGTGCCAGCAGCTCTTATCCCGGGACAAATTCCAACGAGCAGTACTTC
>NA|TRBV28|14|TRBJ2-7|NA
CASSSGGGSYEQYF
TGTGCCAGCAGTTCTGGTGGGGGCAGCTACGAGCAGTACTTC
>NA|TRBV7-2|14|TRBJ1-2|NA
CASSPQGGGYGYTF
TGTGCCAGCAGCCCACAGGGTGGCGGGTATGGCTACACCTTC
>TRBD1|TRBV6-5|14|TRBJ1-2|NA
CASSYPDRAAGYTF
TGTGCCAGCAGTTACCCGGACAGGGCTGCCGGCTACACCTTC